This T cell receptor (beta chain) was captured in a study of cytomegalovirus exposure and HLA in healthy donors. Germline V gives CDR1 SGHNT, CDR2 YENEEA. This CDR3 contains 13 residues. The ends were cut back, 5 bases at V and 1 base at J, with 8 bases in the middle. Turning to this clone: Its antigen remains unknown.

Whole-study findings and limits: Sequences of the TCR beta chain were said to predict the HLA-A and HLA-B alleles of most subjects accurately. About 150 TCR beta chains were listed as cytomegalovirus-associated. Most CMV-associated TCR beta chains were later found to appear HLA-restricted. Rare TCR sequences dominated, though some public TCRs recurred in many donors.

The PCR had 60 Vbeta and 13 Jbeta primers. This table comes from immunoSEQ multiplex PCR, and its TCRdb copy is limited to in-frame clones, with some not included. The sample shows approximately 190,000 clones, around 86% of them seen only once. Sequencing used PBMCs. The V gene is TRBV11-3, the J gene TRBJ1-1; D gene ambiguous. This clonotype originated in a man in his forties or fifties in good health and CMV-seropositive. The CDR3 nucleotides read TGTGCCAGCAGCATAACACAGAACACTGAAGCTTTCTTT. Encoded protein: CASSITQNTEAFF.